The 16 T cell receptor beta chains below were found in one sample sequenced in a study of blood T cell repertoires in COVID-19. Produced via immunoSEQ multiplex PCR; TCRdb's table is partial and in-frame only. The data show 25,000 to 35,000 clones, 68% seen once. Sample: peripheral blood. These receptor sequences come from a human donor in a cohort sampled during active COVID-19.

This clone was detected a few times. This chain uses TRBV12-3 or TRBV12-4 with TRBJ2-5, with a weak D call TRBD2 (5 bases). The CDR3 runs to 13 residues. Trimming shortened V by 5 bases and J by 9 bases, and 16 bases separated the two germline ends. The CDR3 DNA follows: TGTGCCAGCAGTCGATTAACTAGTAGATCCCAGTACTTC. Amino acid sequence: CASSRLTSRSQYF.

This clone was recorded a few times. This chain links TRBV24-1 with TRBJ2-1; 8 bases are shared with TRBD2. The V and J ends lost 7 bases and 0 bases, in that order; junction bases with no gene match: 4. The CDR3 has 15 residues. Germline V gene sequence: CDR1 KGHDR, CDR2 SFDVKD. CDR3 in DNA: TGTGCCACCAGCCGCGGGGGGAGCTCCTACAATGAGCAGTTCTTC. This translates into CATSRGGSSYNEQFF.

This clone has a count of ten or more. This CDR3 is CASSDPASGVETQYF. CDR3 DNA: TGTGCCAGCAGTGATCCGGCTAGCGGGGTAGAGACCCAGTACTTC. V and J are TRBV2 and TRBJ2-5; 9 nucleotides agree with TRBD2. The CDR3 length is 15 residues. The V segment lost 3 bases and the J segment 4 bases; nucleotides outside the gene matches: 6. Germline-derived CDR1 and CDR2 are SNHLY and FYNNEI.

This clone was observed a few times. This chain connects TRBV27 to TRBJ2-5; the D is unclear. Per germline, CDR1 MNHEY and CDR2 SMNVEV (reference sequence). The CDR3 spans 13 residues. V lost 2 bases to trimming and J lost 2 bases, with 6 bases between them. CDR3 DNA: TGTGCCAGCAGTTTACTAGGACAAGAGACCCAGTACTTC. Protein: CASSLLGQETQYF.

The chain is built from TRBV9 and TRBJ2-3; 9 nucleotides line up with TRBD1. CDR1 is SGDLS, CDR2 YYNGEE, per germline. The CDR3 covers 12 residues. The J segment lost 9 bases and the V segment lost 4 bases, leaving 3 bases of the junction unmatched. The chain's CDR3 is CASSPQGATQYF. Written as DNA, the CDR3 is TGTGCCAGCAGCCCACAGGGGGCAACGCAGTATTTT. Full variable domain (rest looked up from reference TRBV9 and TRBJ2-3): DSGVTQTPKHLITATGQRVTLRCSPRSGDLSVYWYQQSLDQGLQFLIQYYNGEERAKGNILERFSAQQFPDLHSELNLSSLELGDSALYFCASSPQGATQYFGPGTRLTVL.

This clone was seen once. The J gene is TRBJ1-1, the V gene TRBV9; D not certain. CDR1 and CDR2 from the germline V gene are SGDLS and YYNGEE. V lost 4 bases and J 10 bases, leaving 20 bases between the germline ends. The CDR3 length is 14 residues. For the CDR3, the DNA is TGTGCCAGCAGCCTCGGTAGTGGAGACCTTGGAGCTTTCTTT. It is translated as CASSLGSGDLGAFF.

This clone was observed a few times. The genes are TRBV7-9 and TRBJ2-2; D ambiguous. Germline V gene sequence: CDR1 SEHNR, CDR2 FQNEAQ (reference sequence). The CDR3 is 14 residues long. Trimming took 4 bases from V and 4 from J, leaving 10 bases between them. The CDR3 DNA follows: TGTGCCAGCAGCTCCTTGCTCGGCACCGGGGAGCTGTTTTTT. Protein: CASSSLLGTGELFF.

This clone was counted many times. The genes are TRBV6-6 and TRBJ2-1, with TRBD2 matching over 8 bases. This CDR3 contains 17 residues. V trimming: 5 bases; J trimming: 4 bases; junction bases outside the gene matches: 13. From germline, CDR1 is MNHNY and CDR2 SVGAGI (reference sequence). The CDR3 region has the DNA TGTGCCAGCAGTCGGGGATGGGGGAGCGGGGGTTACAATGAGCAGTTCTTC. This sequence encodes CASSRGWGSGGYNEQFF.

This clone appeared a few times. CDR3: CASSYTQGVYGYTF. The CDR3, as DNA: TGTGCCAGCAGCTACACACAGGGGGTGTATGGCTACACCTTC. This chain joins TRBV5-5 and TRBJ1-2, with 8 positions matching TRBD1. The CDR3 is made up of 14 amino acids. The germline V gene has CDR1 SGHKS and CDR2 YYEKEE (reference sequence). The V segment lost 3 bases and the J segment 5 bases; nucleotides outside the gene matches: 6.

The chain links TRBV28 to TRBJ2-2, with D perhaps TRBD1 (6 bases). The CDR3 extends over 13 amino acids. The V end was cut by 6 bases, the J end by 7 bases, with 12 bases between. Germline loops: CDR1 MDHEN, CDR2 SYDVKM. The CDR3 nucleotides read TGTGCCAGCAGGTCCTCAGGGGACGGGGAGCTGTTTTTT. It is translated as CASRSSGDGELFF.

This clone was found once. The chain combines TRBV15 with TRBJ2-3; 10 bases are a match to TRBD1. Losses at the gene ends were 5 bases for V and 5 bases for J; bases not matched to a gene: 10. Germline lookup yields CDR1 LNHNV and CDR2 YYDKDF (reference sequence). The CDR3 totals 16 residues. The DNA for the CDR3 is TGTGCCACCAGCGGATCCGGGACAGGGGAAGGAGATACGCAGTATTTT. Its protein product is CATSGSGTGEGDTQYF. Drawing the rest from reference TRBV15 and TRBJ2-3, the complete variable domain is DAMVIQNPRYQVTQFGKPVTLSCSQTLNHNVMYWYQQKSSQAPKLLFHYYDKDFNNEADTPDNFQSRRPNTSFCFLDIRSPGLGDTAMYLCATSGSGTGEGDTQYFGPGTRLTVL.

The chain recombines TRBV11-3 with TRBJ1-4; the match to TRBD1 covers 9 bases. CDR1 and CDR2 from the germline V gene are SGHNT and YENEEA. After removal of 5 bases from V and 5 bases from J, the junction contained 6 bases not matched to a gene. This CDR3 comprises 15 residues. The CDR3 nucleotides are TGTGCCAGCAGCCCACCCGGGACAGGGAATGAAAAACTGTTTTTT. It specifies CASSPPGTGNEKLFF. The complete variable domain, with remaining parts taken from reference TRBV11-3 and TRBJ1-4, reads EAGVVQSPRYKIIEKKQPVAFWCNPISGHNTLYWYLQNLGQGPELLIRYENEEAVDDSQLPKDRFSAERLKGVDSTLKIQPAELGDSAVYLCASSPPGTGNEKLFFGSGTQLSVL.

The chain couples TRBV7-9 to TRBJ2-1; 9 bases map to TRBD1. CDR3 length: 13 residues. V dropped 7 bases and J dropped 9; count of bases not matched to a gene: 7. CDR1 is SEHNR, CDR2 FQNEAQ, per germline (reference sequence). CDR3 nucleotide sequence: TGTGCCAGCACCACAGGGGGCAAGTTTGAGCAGTTCTTC. It specifies CASTTGGKFEQFF.

The rearrangement uses TRBV4-1 and TRBJ2-1, with 7 bases matching TRBD1. Looked up from germline, CDR1 is MGHRA and CDR2 is YSYEKL. Germline trimming cut 4 bases from V and 8 bases from J; bases unmatched to any gene: 5. This CDR3 spans 13 amino acids. The CDR3 region has the DNA TGCGCCAGCAGCCTACGACAGGGCGATGAGCAGTTCTTC. Encoded protein: CASSLRQGDEQFF.

This rearrangement joins TRBV3-1 (or the pseudogene TRBV3-2) to TRBJ2-3, with a possible D match to TRBD2 (5 bases). Germline CDR1 and CDR2: LGHDT and YNNKEL (reference sequence). The CDR3 spans 18 residues. With 0 bases removed from V and 2 bases from J, the gap between germline ends came to 18 bases. The CDR3 DNA follows: TGTGCCAGCAGCCAAGAGGGTTCAAGCGGATACCTCACAGATACGCAGTATTTT. This codes for CASSQEGSSGYLTDTQYF.

As regards this clone: The sample contains more than one DNA sequence encoding this CDR3. This chain uses TRBV9 with TRBJ2-1, with D possibly matching TRBD2 (6 bases). Per germline, CDR1 SGDLS and CDR2 YYNGEE. Between the trimmed V and J ends, which lost 4 bases and 6 bases, there was a span of 11 bases. The CDR3 runs to 13 residues. The CDR3: CASSPSTSNEQFF. The CDR3 coding sequence is TGTGCCAGCAGCCCTTCGACTAGCAATGAGCAGTTCTTC.